Reported below is one TCR beta chain. This sample was taken from a study of blood T cell repertoires in COVID-19. As for the study in general: Researchers got acute and convalescent COVID-19 samples from the United States, Italy and Spain.

Assay used: immunoSEQ multiplex PCR; TCRdb lists only in-frame clones, some missing. Of around 68,000 clones listed, roughly 93% are singletons. The source is a human donor in a cohort sampled during active COVID-19. The specimen was peripheral blood.

DNA of the CDR3: TGTGCCAGCAGCCAGGGGACAGGGGGAGCCTACGAGCAGTACTTC. Amino acid sequence: CASSQGTGGAYEQYF. The gene calls are TRBV4-2 and TRBJ2-7, with 11 bases aligning to TRBD1. CDR1 is LGHNA, CDR2 YNFKEQ, per germline. The CDR3 runs 15 residues. The J segment lost 2 bases and the V segment lost 3 bases, leaving 3 bases of the junction unmatched.